The clone carrying this T cell receptor (beta chain) was detected once. This record belongs to a study of blood T cell repertoires in COVID-19. Method: immunoSEQ multiplex PCR; TCRdb's copy keeps in-frame clones and lacks some. The profile shows about 330,000 clones, roughly 90% of them singletons. V dropped 6 bases and J dropped 6; count of bases not matched to a gene: 7. This CDR3 contains 13 residues. From germline, CDR1 is SGHTA and CDR2 FQGTGA. This clonotype was sampled from a woman aged 25 to 45 who had recovered from COVID-19. The rearrangement links TRBV7-3 to TRBJ2-7; TRBD1 agrees at 8 bases. The sequenced material came from PBMCs or T cells enriched from blood (not recorded which). The CDR3 bases are TGTGCCAGCAGTTTAGACAGGGGAAGCGAGCAGTACTTC. Protein product: CASSLDRGSEQYF.